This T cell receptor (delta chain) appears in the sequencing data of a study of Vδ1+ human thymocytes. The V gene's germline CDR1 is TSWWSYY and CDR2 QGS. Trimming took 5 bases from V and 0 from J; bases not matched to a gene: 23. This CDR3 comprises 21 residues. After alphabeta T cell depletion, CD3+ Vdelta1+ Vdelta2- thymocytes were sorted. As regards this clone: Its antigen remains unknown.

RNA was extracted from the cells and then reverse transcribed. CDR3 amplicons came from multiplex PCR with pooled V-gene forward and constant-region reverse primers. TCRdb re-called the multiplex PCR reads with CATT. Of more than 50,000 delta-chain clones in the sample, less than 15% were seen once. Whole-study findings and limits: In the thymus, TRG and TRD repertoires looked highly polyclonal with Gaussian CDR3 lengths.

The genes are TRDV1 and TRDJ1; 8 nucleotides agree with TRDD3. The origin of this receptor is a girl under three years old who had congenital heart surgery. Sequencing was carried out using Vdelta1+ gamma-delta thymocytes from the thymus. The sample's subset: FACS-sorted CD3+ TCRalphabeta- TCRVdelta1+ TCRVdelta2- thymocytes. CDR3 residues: CALGYSGLPILGGPHTDKLIF. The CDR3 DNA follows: TGTGCTCTTGGGTATAGCGGCCTTCCGATACTGGGGGGCCCACACACCGATAAACTCATCTTT.